The rows below give T cell receptor beta chains drawn from one sample of a study of shared clonotypes between healthy human individuals. TCRdb keeps only in-frame clones here, not all; method: immunoSEQ multiplex PCR. Of over a million clones listed, roughly 75% are singletons. Sequencing was done on a sample of memory CD4+ T cells sorted from blood. The receptors shown here come from a young man in good health. CDR3s include the opening cysteine and the closing phenylalanine or tryptophan. The order of the fields is V gene, J gene, CDR3 protein.

TRBV11-2	TRBJ2-1	CASSLAGRGSYNEQFF
TRBV7-2	TRBJ1-4	CASSLQGATNEKLFF
TRBV6-6	TRBJ2-2	CAGGQGLTGELFF
TRBV27	TRBJ1-6	CASRTTGVGYNSPLHF
TRBV10-3	TRBJ2-2	CAISEPTGSGELFF
TRBV5-1	TRBJ2-7	CASSLAADYEQYF
TRBV18	TRBJ2-7	CASSPPNGEYEQYF
TRBV7-2	TRBJ2-5	CASSFKETQYF
TRBV27	TRBJ2-1	CASSSRTGTSGSNEQFF
TRBV6-6	TRBJ1-5	CASSYRQNQPQHF
TRBV7-2	TRBJ2-3	CASSLGEDAGRRTDTQYF
TRBV7-2	TRBJ1-5	CASSRRQGWNQPQHF
TRBV10-3	TRBJ2-7	CAISDIAEEQYF
TRBV7-2	TRBJ2-1	CASSLATSPTNEQFF
TRBV5-6	TRBJ1-3	CASSFGRSSGNTIYF
TRBV11-2	TRBJ2-5	CASSPRTLETQYF
TRBV20-1	TRBJ2-4	CSGAVSDIQYF
TRBV5-1	TRBJ2-7	CASSYRSQGDEQYF
TRBV4-1	TRBJ1-5	CASSSEQGGQPQHF
TRBV6-5	TRBJ1-1	CASRYRFQNTEAFF
TRBV29-1	TRBJ1-5	CSVDGPIVNQPQHF
TRBV27	TRBJ2-7	CASSTPPGQVYEQYF
TRBV2	TRBJ1-6	CASSVSDSSYNSPLHF
TRBV28	TRBJ2-7	CASSEPLAYEQYF
TRBV25-1	TRBJ2-1	CASSELGGTYNEQFF
TRBV27	TRBJ2-3	CASSSRGRADTQYF
TRBV10-3	TRBJ2-3	CAISDPQTDGGTDTQYF
TRBV18	TRBJ2-1	CASSQKTGTSGSYNEQFF
TRBV6-4	TRBJ2-2	CASREDRAVGELFF
TRBV2	TRBJ2-1	CASSRTGFGPSYNEQFF
TRBV10-1	TRBJ1-1	CASMPGGRNTEAFF
TRBV30	TRBJ2-1	CAWSVQTGNEQFF
TRBV19	TRBJ1-6	CASSMGQSLSPLHF
TRBV20-1	TRBJ1-2	CRGGIGYGYTF
TRBV2	TRBJ1-2	CASNTGGTNYGYTF
TRBV19	TRBJ2-2	CASSKIEGGGRGTGELFF
TRBV5-4	TRBJ2-1	CASSLEAGSDEQFF
TRBV9	TRBJ1-1	CASSELRDRVGNTEAFF
TRBV10-3	TRBJ2-2	CAISDGYLPSTGELFF
TRBV28	TRBJ1-6	CASLRGQGAPIRSPLHF
TRBV15	TRBJ2-3	CATSRVMRGQGADTQYF
TRBV5-1	TRBJ2-3	CASSLDGGGTDTQYF